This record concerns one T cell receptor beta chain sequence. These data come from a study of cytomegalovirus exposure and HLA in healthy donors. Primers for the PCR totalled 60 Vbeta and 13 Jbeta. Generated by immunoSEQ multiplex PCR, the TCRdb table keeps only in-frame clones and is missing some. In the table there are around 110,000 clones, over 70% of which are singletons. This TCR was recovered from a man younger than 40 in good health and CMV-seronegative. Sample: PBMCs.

CDR3 sequence reads: CASSFGQYEQYF. In DNA, the CDR3 is TGTGCCAGCAGTTTCGGACAGTACGAGCAGTACTTC. This chain links TRBV25-1 with TRBJ2-7; D is perhaps TRBD1 (6 bases). Germline CDR1 is MGHDK and CDR2 is SYGVNS. With 5 bases removed from V and 4 bases from J, the gap between germline ends came to 9 bases. The CDR3 loop spans 12 amino acids.